The 7 T cell receptor beta chains in this list originate from one sample, sequenced in a study of CD8 T cells in Susac syndrome. With random hexamers, reverse transcription was performed on about 0.45 to 1 ug of RNA. MiXCR was run by TCRdb on the immunoSEQ multiplex PCR reads, yielding one entry per CDR3 protein. The table shows about 140,000 distinct CDR3 sequences, with just under 95% occurring only once. Sequencing was carried out using CD8+ T cells from PBMCs. The receptor source for this set is a human donor with Susac syndrome.

The chain uses TRBV19 and TRBJ2-7, with 10 nucleotides matching TRBD2. The CDR3 covers 14 residues. J was trimmed by 5 bases and V by 6 bases; bases with no gene match: 7. Germline loops: CDR1 LNHDA, CDR2 SQIVND (reference sequence). The chain's CDR3 is CASSYNLAGDEQYF. The CDR3 DNA reads TGTGCCAGTAGCTATAATCTAGCGGGAGACGAGCAGTACTTC.

The CDR3 DNA reads TGCAGCGTTGAAGAGGACAGGCCCGCCGAGCAGTACTTC. Translated, it gives CSVEEDRPAEQYF. V is TRBV29-1 and J is TRBJ2-7; 7 nucleotides line up with TRBD1. V was pared by 0 bases and J by 6 bases, with 5 bases of the junction left unmatched. Per germline, CDR1 SQVTM and CDR2 ANQGSEA. CDR3 length: 13 amino acids.

The chain couples TRBV4-1 to TRBJ2-7; unclear D gene. Germline loops: CDR1 MGHRA, CDR2 YSYEKL. Trimming cost V 1 base and J 0 bases, with 10 bases left between them. The CDR3 spans 15 residues. In nucleotides, the CDR3 is TGCGCCAGCAGCCAAGTATCGGCAGCCTCCTACGAGCAGTACTTC. Translating it yields CASSQVSAASYEQYF.

The chain links TRBV14 to TRBJ2-1; D unclear. With 1 base removed from V and 8 bases from J, the gap between germline ends came to 12 bases. CDR3 size: 14 residues. Germline CDR1 is SGHDN and CDR2 is FVKESK. CDR3 nucleotide sequence: TGTGCCAGCAGCCAAGTCGCTAGTAGGTATGAGCAGTTCTTC. It codes for CASSQVASRYEQFF.

The J gene is TRBJ2-1, the V gene TRBV20-1; D uncertain. Germline lookup yields CDR1 DFQATT and CDR2 SNEGSKA (reference sequence). This CDR3 comprises 13 residues. Trimming shortened V by 5 bases and J by 5 bases, and 13 bases separated the two germline ends. The CDR3 here is CSAFRSLDNEQFF. DNA for the CDR3: TGCAGTGCTTTCCGATCGTTGGACAATGAGCAGTTCTTC.

The rearrangement links TRBV28 to TRBJ1-2; 9 positions match TRBD1. The V gene end was trimmed by 4 bases and the J gene end by 6 bases; junction bases not matched to a gene: 12. The length of the CDR3 is 16 residues. CDR1 and CDR2 (germline): MDHEN, SYDVKM. Here the CDR3 DNA reads TGTGCCAGCAGTTCCAATCAACTACAGGGGGCGAATGGCTACACCTTC. Residues: CASSSNQLQGANGYTF.

The chain is built from TRBV7-6 and TRBJ2-7; TRBD2 agrees at 8 bases. The CDR3 extends over 15 amino acids. V dropped 8 bases and J dropped 4; count of bases not matched to a gene: 13. Germline V CDR1 and CDR2: SGHVS, FNYEAQ. The CDR3 DNA is TGTGCCAGCTTACAGTCGAGCGGGAGCGGTTACGAGCAGTACTTC. It translates to CASLQSSGSGYEQYF. The variable domain in full, completed from reference TRBV7-6 and TRBJ2-7, reads GAGVSQSPRYKVTKRGQDVALRCDPISGHVSLYWYRQALGQGPEFLTYFNYEAQQDKSGLPNDRFSAERPEGSISTLTIQRTEQRDSAMYRCASLQSSGSGYEQYFGPGTRLTVT.